This is a list of T cell receptor beta chains from one sample in a study of blood T cell repertoires in COVID-19. The repertoire was sequenced with immunoSEQ multiplex PCR; TCRdb's copy has only in-frame clones and lacks some. The repertoire holds 490,000 or so clones, with less than 90% as singletons. Input material: PBMCs or T cells enriched from blood (not recorded which). The source of these receptors is a woman between 55 and 75 years old who had recovered from COVID-19. CDR3s include the opening cysteine and the closing phenylalanine or tryptophan. The D gene is left open where the match is weak. The size entry is marked missing in some rows and otherwise reads once, few, many or a size class.

TRBJ2-3	TRBV3-1/TRBV3-2	.	.	TGTGCCAGCAGCCAAGGCGGCAAGAACACAGATACGCAGTATTTT	CASSQGGKNTDTQYF
TRBJ1-1	TRBV2	.	TRBD1	TGTGCCAGCAGTGAAAACTGGACAGGGGGAAATGAAGCTTTCTTT	CASSENWTGGNEAFF
TRBJ2-7	TRBV5-4	.	TRBD1	TGTGCCAGCAGCTTGTTATGGGACAGGGGGACGAGGGGCTACGAGCAGTACTTC	CASSLLWDRGTRGYEQYF
TRBJ2-2	TRBV30	few	TRBD2	TGTGCCTGGAGTGTAAGCGGGGACGAGACCGGGGAGCTGTTTTTT	CAWSVSGDETGELFF
TRBJ1-6	TRBV5-6	.	TRBD1	TGTGCCAGCAGCTTGCGCGCAGGGGGGTATAATTCACCCCTCCACTTT	CASSLRAGGYNSPLHF
TRBJ1-1	TRBV5-1	.	.	TGCGCCAGCAGTCGGGAGGGAGGGAACACTGAAGCTTTCTTT	CASSREGGNTEAFF
TRBJ2-1	TRBV11-2	.	.	TGTGCCAGCAGCTTAGATACAGCTTACCTTGAGCAGTTCTTC	CASSLDTAYLEQFF
TRBJ2-7	TRBV5-5	.	TRBD1	TGTGCCAGCAGCTCCGGGACAGGGCCCTACGAGCAGTACTTC	CASSSGTGPYEQYF
TRBJ1-4	TRBV18	.	.	TGTGCCAGCTCACCACAGAGGGCGGGGGAAAAACTGTTTTTT	CASSPQRAGEKLFF
TRBJ1-1	TRBV3-1/TRBV3-2	once	TRBD1	TGTGCCAGCAGCCAGGGAGGACAGGCTAGGGGGAAAGCTTTCTTT	CASSQGGQARGKAFF
TRBJ2-3	TRBV9	.	.	TGTGCCAGCAGCGTAGGATCCAGGTCGGATACGCAGTATTTT	CASSVGSRSDTQYF
TRBJ2-7	TRBV5-1	.	TRBD2	TGCGCCAGCAGCTTCCTTAGCGGGGCGTTATACGAGCAGTACTTC	CASSFLSGALYEQYF
TRBJ2-5	TRBV10-2	.	.	TGCGCCAGCAGTGAGCAGAGACTCAACGAAGAGACCCAGTACTTC	CASSEQRLNEETQYF
TRBJ1-2	TRBV3-1/TRBV3-2	.	.	TGTGCCAGCAGCCAAAATCAATGGGGAGGGTACGGCTACACCTTC	CASSQNQWGGYGYTF
TRBJ1-2	TRBV4-1	.	.	TGCGCCAGCAGCCAATTAGACAGGATTCGCACCTTC	CASSQLDRIRTF
TRBJ1-4	TRBV30	.	TRBD1	TGTGCCTGGAGTCCCTCCGGAAGGGGGCTGGGTGAAAAACTGTTTTTT	CAWSPSGRGLGEKLFF
TRBJ2-1	TRBV5-1	once	.	TGCGCCAGCAGCTTGGCCAGGAATGAGCAGTTCTTC	CASSLARNEQFF
TRBJ2-5	TRBV4-1	.	TRBD2	TGCGCCAGCAGCCAGGGGACTAGCGGGGGGGATAGGTCGACCCAGTACTTC	CASSQGTSGGDRSTQYF
TRBJ1-5	TRBV24-1	.	.	TGTGCCACCAGTGACCACAGGGCCGGGAGCAATCAGCCCCAGCATTTT	CATSDHRAGSNQPQHF
TRBJ1-2	TRBV6-5	.	.	TGTGCCAGCAGTTACTTGCAGGGAAACCGCTACACCTTC	CASSYLQGNRYTF
TRBJ1-2	TRBV4-1	.	.	TGCGCCAGCAGCCAAGTCCGGGGGGGCGGTGGCTACACCTTC	CASSQVRGGGGYTF
TRBJ2-3	TRBV5-1	few	.	TGCGCCAGCAGCAACGAGGGAGGGGGGGCAGATACGCAGTATTTT	CASSNEGGGADTQYF
TRBJ2-1	TRBV25-1	.	.	TGTGCCAGCAGCCCACAGGGTCTCCACAATGAGCAGTTCTTC	CASSPQGLHNEQFF
TRBJ2-4	TRBV10-2	.	TRBD1	TGCGCCAGCAGTGAGTCCAGGACAGGGGGATTGAGGACCAAAAACATTCAGTACTTC	CASSESRTGGLRTKNIQYF
TRBJ1-1	TRBV19	.	TRBD1	TGTGCCAGTAGTAAGGGACAGGGTTACACTGAAGCTTTCTTT	CASSKGQGYTEAFF
TRBJ1-1	TRBV6-1	.	.	TGTGCCAGCAGTGACGGGATCCATACGGGGTACACTGAAGCTTTCTTT	CASSDGIHTGYTEAFF
TRBJ2-5	TRBV7-2	.	TRBD1	TGTGCCAGCAGTACCCGACAGGGCACCCAGTACTTC	CASSTRQGTQYF
TRBJ1-4	TRBV7-8	.	.	TGTGCCAGCAGCCACGGGTGGGAAAAACTGTTTTTT	CASSHGWEKLFF
TRBJ1-4	TRBV30	once	TRBD1	TGTGCCTGGAGTGTGGGACAGGGCGTTGGGACGAGGGAAAAACTGTTTTTT	CAWSVGQGVGTREKLFF
TRBJ1-1	TRBV2	.	TRBD1	TGTGCCAGCGGACAGGGGCGGATGAACACTGAAGCTTTCTTT	CASGQGRMNTEAFF
TRBJ2-3	TRBV5-6	.	.	TGTGCCAGCAGCCGAGGTCGCACAGATACGCAGTATTTT	CASSRGRTDTQYF
TRBJ1-1	TRBV6-5	.	.	TGTGCCAGCAGTTGGCAGGCGACGAACACTGAAGCTTTCTTT	CASSWQATNTEAFF
TRBJ1-5	TRBV10-3	.	.	TGTGCCATCAGTGAAGGGAGAGGGCCCCAGCATTTT	CAISEGRGPQHF
TRBJ1-2	TRBV6-5	.	.	TGTGCCAGCAGTTACTCGAGTGTCGCAAGTTATGGCTACACCTTC	CASSYSSVASYGYTF
TRBJ2-3	TRBV5-1	once	TRBD1	TGCGCCAGCAGCTCAACCGGGACAGGGGTCGGTACGCAGTATTTT	CASSSTGTGVGTQYF
TRBJ1-2	TRBV24-1	.	.	TGTGCCACCAGTGACAGGTCGACTAACTATGGCTACACCTTC	CATSDRSTNYGYTF
TRBJ2-1	TRBV29-1	.	.	TGCAGCGTTGAAGGGAGCTCCTACAATGAGCAGTTCTTC	CSVEGSSYNEQFF
TRBJ1-1	TRBV7-8	.	TRBD1	TGTGCCAGCAGCTCTTACAGGGGCCTAAACACTGAAGCTTTCTTT	CASSSYRGLNTEAFF
TRBJ1-2	TRBV12-5	.	.	TGTGCTAGTGGTTTGGCTCCACGAGCGGGCCTAAACTATGGCTACACCTTC	CASGLAPRAGLNYGYTF
TRBJ1-3	TRBV5-8	.	.	TGTGCCAGCAGCTGGACATTTGGGCAGCTGCCAAACACCATATATTTT	CASSWTFGQLPNTIYF
TRBJ2-5	TRBV5-1	.	TRBD1	TGCGCCAGCAGCTTGAACAGGGGGCAAGGAGAGACCCAGTACTTC	CASSLNRGQGETQYF
TRBJ1-4	TRBV6-5	.	.	TGTGCCAGCAGAGATCAGGGGCTCTTAGGTGAAAAACTGTTTTTT	CASRDQGLLGEKLFF